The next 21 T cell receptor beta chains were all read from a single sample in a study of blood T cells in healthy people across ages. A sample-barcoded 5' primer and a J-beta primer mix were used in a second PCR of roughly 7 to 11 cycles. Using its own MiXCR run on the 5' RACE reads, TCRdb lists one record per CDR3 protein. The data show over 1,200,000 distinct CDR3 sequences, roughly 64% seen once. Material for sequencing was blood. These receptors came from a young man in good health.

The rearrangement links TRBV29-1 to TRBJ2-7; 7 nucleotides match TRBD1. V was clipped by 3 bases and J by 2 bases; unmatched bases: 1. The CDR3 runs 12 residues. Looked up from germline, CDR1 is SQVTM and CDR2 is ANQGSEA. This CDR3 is CSVDTGAYEQYF. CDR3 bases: TGCAGCGTTGATACAGGGGCCTACGAGCAGTACTTC.

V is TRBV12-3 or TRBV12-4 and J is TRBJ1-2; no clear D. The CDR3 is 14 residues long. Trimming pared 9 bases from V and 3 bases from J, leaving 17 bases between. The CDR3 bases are TGTGCCAGTAGTGGTGTAGTGGCAGACTATGGCTACACCTTC. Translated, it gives CASSGVVADYGYTF.

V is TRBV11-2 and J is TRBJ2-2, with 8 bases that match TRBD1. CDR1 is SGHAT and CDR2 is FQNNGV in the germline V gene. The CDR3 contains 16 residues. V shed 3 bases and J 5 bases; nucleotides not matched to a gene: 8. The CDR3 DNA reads TGTGCCAGCAGCTTCGGACAGGGATTCGGAACCGGGGAGCTGTTTTTT. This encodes CASSFGQGFGTGELFF.

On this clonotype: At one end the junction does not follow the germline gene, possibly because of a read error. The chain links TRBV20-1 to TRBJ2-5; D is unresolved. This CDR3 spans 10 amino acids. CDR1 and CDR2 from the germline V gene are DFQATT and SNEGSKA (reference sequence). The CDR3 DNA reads TGCAGTGCCCCTGTGGAGACCCAGTGCTTC. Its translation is CSAPVETQCF.

The CDR3 bases are TGTGCCAGTAGTGCGGCACAACTATCAATCACAGATACGCAGTATTTT. This encodes CASSAAQLSITDTQYF. The rearrangement uses TRBV19 and TRBJ2-3, with D hard to call. Germline loops: CDR1 LNHDA, CDR2 SQIVND (reference sequence). The CDR3 length is 16 residues. Deletions cut 5 bases from V and 2 bases from J, with 17 bases between.

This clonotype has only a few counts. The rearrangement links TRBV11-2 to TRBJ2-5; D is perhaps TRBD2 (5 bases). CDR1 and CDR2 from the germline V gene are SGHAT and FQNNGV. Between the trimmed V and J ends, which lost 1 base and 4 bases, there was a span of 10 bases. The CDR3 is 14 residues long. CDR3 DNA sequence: TGTGCCAGCAGCTTAGTAGGCAGCGGAGAGACCCAGTACTTC. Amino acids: CASSLVGSGETQYF.

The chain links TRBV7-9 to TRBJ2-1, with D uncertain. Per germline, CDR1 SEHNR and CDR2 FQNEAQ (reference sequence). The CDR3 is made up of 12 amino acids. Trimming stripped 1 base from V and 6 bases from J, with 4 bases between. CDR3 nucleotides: TGTGCCAGCAGCTTAGAGGTCAATGAGCAGTTCTTC. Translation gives CASSLEVNEQFF.

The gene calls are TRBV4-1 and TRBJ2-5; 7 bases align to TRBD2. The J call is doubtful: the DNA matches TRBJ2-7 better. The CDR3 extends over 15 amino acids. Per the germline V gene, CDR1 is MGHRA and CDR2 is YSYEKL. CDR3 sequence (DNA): TGCGCCATCGGGGGGTGGAGGAGCTCCTACAACGAGCAGTACTTC. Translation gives CAIGGWRSSYNEQYF.

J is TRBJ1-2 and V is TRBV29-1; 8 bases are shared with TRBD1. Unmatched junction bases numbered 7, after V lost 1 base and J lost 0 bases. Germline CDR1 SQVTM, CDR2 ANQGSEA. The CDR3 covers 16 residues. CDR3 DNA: TGCAGCGTTGAAGGGACAGGGTTTAATACTAACTATGGCTACACCTTC. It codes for CSVEGTGFNTNYGYTF.

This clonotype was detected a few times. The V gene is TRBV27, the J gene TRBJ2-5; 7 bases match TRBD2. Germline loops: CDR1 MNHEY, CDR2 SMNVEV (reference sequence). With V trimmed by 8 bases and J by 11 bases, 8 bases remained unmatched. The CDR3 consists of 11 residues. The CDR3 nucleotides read TGTGCCAGCGGTTGGGGGGGTGAGCAGTACTTC. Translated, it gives CASGWGGEQYF.

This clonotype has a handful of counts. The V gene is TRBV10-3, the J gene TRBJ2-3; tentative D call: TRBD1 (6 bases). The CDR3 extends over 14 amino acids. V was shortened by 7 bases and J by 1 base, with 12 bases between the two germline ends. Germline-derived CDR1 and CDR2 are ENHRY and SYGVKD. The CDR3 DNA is TGTGCCATCACTCTTGACAGGCGCACAGATACGCAGTATTTT. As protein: CAITLDRRTDTQYF.

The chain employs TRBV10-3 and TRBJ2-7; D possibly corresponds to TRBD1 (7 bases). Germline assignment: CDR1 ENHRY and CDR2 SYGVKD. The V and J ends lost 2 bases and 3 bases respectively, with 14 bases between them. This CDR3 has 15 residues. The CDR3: CAISEAGTVGYEQYF. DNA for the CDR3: TGTGCCATCAGTGAGGCGGGGACAGTAGGCTACGAGCAGTACTTC.

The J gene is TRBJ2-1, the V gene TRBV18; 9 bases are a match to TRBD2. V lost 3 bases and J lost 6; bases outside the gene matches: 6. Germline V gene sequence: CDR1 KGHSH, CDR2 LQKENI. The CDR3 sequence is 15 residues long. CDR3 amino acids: CASSPQAGGRNEQFF. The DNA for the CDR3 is TGTGCCAGCTCACCGCAAGCGGGAGGTCGCAATGAGCAGTTCTTC.

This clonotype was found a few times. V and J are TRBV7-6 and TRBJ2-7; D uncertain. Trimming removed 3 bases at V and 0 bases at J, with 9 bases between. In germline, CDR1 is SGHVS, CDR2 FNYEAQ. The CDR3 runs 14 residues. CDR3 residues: CASSLRDFSYEQYF. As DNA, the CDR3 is TGTGCCAGCAGCTTGAGAGATTTCTCCTACGAGCAGTACTTC.

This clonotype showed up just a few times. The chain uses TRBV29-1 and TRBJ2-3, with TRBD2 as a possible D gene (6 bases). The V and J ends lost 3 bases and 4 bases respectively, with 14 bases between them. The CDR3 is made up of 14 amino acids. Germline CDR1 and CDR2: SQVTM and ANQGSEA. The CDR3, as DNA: TGCAGCGTTGAGCCTCGGGAGCGAGCAGATACGCAGTATTTT. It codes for CSVEPRERADTQYF.

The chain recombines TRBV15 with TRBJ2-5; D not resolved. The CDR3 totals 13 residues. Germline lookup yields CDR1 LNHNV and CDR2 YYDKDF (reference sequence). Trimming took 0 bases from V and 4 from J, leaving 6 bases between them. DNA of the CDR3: TGTGCCACCAGCAGAGATGCGGCAGAGACCCAGTACTTC. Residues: CATSRDAAETQYF.

The chain's CDR3 is CASRRTGGPNEKLFF. Written as DNA, the CDR3 is TGTGCCAGCAGGCGGACAGGGGGCCCTAATGAAAAACTGTTTTTT. V is TRBV6-5 and J is TRBJ1-4, with 11 bases matching TRBD1. Per the germline V gene, CDR1 is MNHEY and CDR2 is SVGAGI. This CDR3 is 15 amino acids long. V trimming: 6 bases; J trimming: 3 bases; junction bases outside the gene matches: 3.

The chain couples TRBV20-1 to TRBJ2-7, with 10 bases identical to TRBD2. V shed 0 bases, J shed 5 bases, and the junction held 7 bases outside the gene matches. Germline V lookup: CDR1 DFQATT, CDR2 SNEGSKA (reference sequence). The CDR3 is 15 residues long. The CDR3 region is CSARDNPSGSHEQYF. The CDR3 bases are TGCAGTGCTAGAGATAATCCTAGCGGGAGCCACGAGCAGTACTTC.

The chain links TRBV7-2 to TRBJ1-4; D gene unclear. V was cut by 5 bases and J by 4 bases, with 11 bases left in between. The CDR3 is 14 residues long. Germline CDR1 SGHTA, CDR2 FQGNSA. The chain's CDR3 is CASSTRARNEKLFF. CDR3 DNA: TGTGCCAGCAGCACCCGGGCCCGTAATGAAAAACTGTTTTTT.

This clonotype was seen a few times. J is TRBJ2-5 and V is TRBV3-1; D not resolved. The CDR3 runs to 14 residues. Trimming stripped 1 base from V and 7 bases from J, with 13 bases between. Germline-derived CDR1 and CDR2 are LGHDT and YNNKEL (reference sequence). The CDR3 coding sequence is TGTGCCAGCAGCCAAGTAAACGTCGAAGGGACCCAGTACTTC. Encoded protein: CASSQVNVEGTQYF.

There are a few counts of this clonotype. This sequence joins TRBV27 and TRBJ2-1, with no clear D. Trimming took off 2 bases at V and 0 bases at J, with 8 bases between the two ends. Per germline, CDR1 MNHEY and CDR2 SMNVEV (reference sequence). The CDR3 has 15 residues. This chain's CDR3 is CASSLEVSSYNEQFF. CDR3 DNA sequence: TGTGCCAGCAGTTTAGAAGTAAGCTCCTACAATGAGCAGTTCTTC.